These T cell receptor beta chains were read from a single sample in a study of blood T cells in healthy people across ages. MiXCR, applied by TCRdb to the 5' RACE reads, yields one record per CDR3 protein. Here the sample spans approximately 830,000 distinct CDR3 sequences, about 62% being singletons. Sequenced: blood. The receptors were sampled from a man between 25 and 39 years old in good health. CDR3s include the opening cysteine and the closing phenylalanine or tryptophan. The D gene is left open where the match is weak. Size values are once, few and many counts, or a class for expanded clones, and some rows have none.

size | J | D | length | V | CDR3 | DNA
many | TRBJ1-2 | TRBD1 | 15 | TRBV7-2 | CASRPGQGTNYGYTF | TGTGCCAGCAGGCCTGGACAGGGAACTAACTATGGCTACACCTTC
many | TRBJ2-1 | NA | 16 | TRBV24-1 | CATSDLLTDHHNEQFF | TGTGCCACCAGTGATTTACTAACGGACCATCACAATGAGCAGTTCTTC
NA | TRBJ2-7 | NA | 17 | TRBV4-3 | CASSQEPGLRDPTEQYF | TGCGCCAGCAGCCAAGAGCCGGGATTAAGGGACCCCACCGAGCAGTACTTC
NA | TRBJ1-2 | NA | 15 | TRBV20-1 | CSAWTRGGGTYGYTF | TGCAGTGCTTGGACTCGGGGCGGAGGGACCTATGGCTACACCTTC
NA | TRBJ1-6 | NA | 14 | TRBV25-1 | CASSEFHYNSPLHF | TGTGCCAGCAGTGAATTTCATTATAATTCACCCCTCCACTTT
once | TRBJ2-5 | TRBD1 | 15 | TRBV7-2 | CASSFVRGRLETQYF | TGTGCCAGCAGCTTTGTCAGGGGGCGCTTAGAGACCCAGTACTTC
NA | TRBJ1-6 | NA | 13 | TRBV20-1 | CSAAHSYNSPLHF | TGCAGTGCAGCTCACTCCTATAATTCACCCCTCCACTTT
NA | TRBJ2-7 | NA | 11 | TRBV29-1 | CSGRKSYEQYF | TGCAGCGGTCGGAAATCCTACGAGCAGTACTTC
NA | TRBJ2-5 | TRBD2 | 14 | TRBV20-1 | CSATLAGGRGTQYF | TGCAGTGCTACACTAGCGGGGGGGCGAGGGACCCAGTACTTC
NA | TRBJ1-2 | NA | 15 | TRBV7-8 | CASSLEAAPNYGYTF | TGTGCCAGCAGCTTAGAGGCTGCTCCGAACTATGGCTACACCTTC
once | TRBJ2-1 | NA | 16 | TRBV4-3 | CASSQASTGRYNEQFF | TGCGCCAGCAGCCAAGCGTCTACAGGGAGGTACAATGAGCAGTTCTTC
NA | TRBJ2-3 | TRBD1 | 14 | TRBV27 | CASSLRTGLDTQYF | TGTGCCAGCAGTTTACGGACAGGGCTTGATACGCAGTATTTT
NA | TRBJ2-3 | NA | 13 | TRBV12-3/TRBV12-4 | CAGRGISTDTQYF | TGTGCCGGCCGAGGAATTAGCACAGATACGCAGTATTTT
many | TRBJ2-1 | NA | 14 | TRBV28 | CASGLTATNNEQFF | TGTGCCAGCGGTTTGACCGCCACCAACAATGAGCAGTTCTTC
NA | TRBJ1-5 | NA | 14 | TRBV21-1 | CASSGRQGGQPQHF | TGTGCCAGCAGCGGGAGACAGGGAGGGCAGCCCCAGCATTTT
NA | TRBJ2-1 | TRBD1 | 16 | TRBV15 | CATSRDVGTGNNEQFF | TGTGCCACCAGCAGAGATGTTGGGACAGGGAACAATGAGCAGTTCTTC
NA | TRBJ2-5 | NA | 14 | TRBV27 | CASSLGREQETQYF | TGTGCCAGCAGTTTAGGACGAGAACAAGAGACCCAGTACTTC
NA | TRBJ2-3 | TRBD2 | 18 | TRBV7-8 | CASSTRTSGGGSTDAQYF | TGTGCCAGCAGCACCCGGACTAGCGGGGGGGGTAGCACAGATGCGCAGTATTTT
few | TRBJ1-2 | NA | 13 | TRBV7-2 | CASSRGDGYGYTF | TGTGCCAGCAGCCGAGGGGACGGGTATGGCTACACCTTC
many | TRBJ1-4 | NA | 15 | TRBV6-5 | CASSYNGGATEKLFF | TGTGCCAGCAGTTACAATGGGGGTGCGACTGAAAAACTGTTTTTT
few | TRBJ1-4 | NA | 20 | TRBV14 | CASSQDSTFPGIQLREKLFF | TGTGCCAGCAGCCAAGATTCTACCTTTCCAGGGATACAGCTGCGCGAAAAACTGTTTTTT